Given below is one T cell receptor beta chain in context. Relative to the germline gene, one junction end is altered; a read error may explain this. Assay: immunoSEQ multiplex PCR; the TCRdb copy retains only in-frame clones and omits some. Of under 250,000 clones listed, more than 65% are singletons. The data are from a study of blood T cell repertoires in COVID-19. This CDR3 spans 12 amino acids. Germline CDR1 is MNHEY and CDR2 is SVGAGI. This TCR was sampled from a man aged 50-59 years with active or convalescent COVID-19. Sequencing was performed on peripheral blood. This rearrangement joins TRBV6-5 to TRBJ1-2; tentatively, D is TRBD1 (5 bases). CDR3 loop: CASSFSTDQGSF. In DNA, the CDR3 is TGTGCCAGCAGCTTTTCGACAGACCAGGGCTCCTTC.